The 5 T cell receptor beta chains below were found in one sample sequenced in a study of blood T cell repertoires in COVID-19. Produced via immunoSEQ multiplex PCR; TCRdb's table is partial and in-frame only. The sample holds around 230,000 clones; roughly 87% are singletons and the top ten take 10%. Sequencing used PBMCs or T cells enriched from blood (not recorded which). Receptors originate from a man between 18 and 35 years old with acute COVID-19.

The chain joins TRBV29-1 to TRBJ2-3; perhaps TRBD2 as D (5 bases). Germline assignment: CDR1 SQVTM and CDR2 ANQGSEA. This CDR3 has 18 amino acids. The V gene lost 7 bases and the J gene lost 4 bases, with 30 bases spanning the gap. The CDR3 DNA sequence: TGCAGCGCCTATATGAACTCTGTCGGGGTATCAGGTGCAGATACGCAGTATTTT. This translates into CSAYMNSVGVSGADTQYF.

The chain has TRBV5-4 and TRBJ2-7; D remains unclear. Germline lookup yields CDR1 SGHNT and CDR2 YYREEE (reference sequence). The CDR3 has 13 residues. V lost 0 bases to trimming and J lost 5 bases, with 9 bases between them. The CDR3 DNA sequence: TGTGCCAGCAGCTTGGTTACTATCAACGAGCAGTACTTC. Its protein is CASSLVTINEQYF.

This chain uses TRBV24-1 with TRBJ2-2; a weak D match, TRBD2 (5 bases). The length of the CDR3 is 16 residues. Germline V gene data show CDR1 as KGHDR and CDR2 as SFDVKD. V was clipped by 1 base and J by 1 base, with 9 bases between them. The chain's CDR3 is CATSDFLAGNTGELFF. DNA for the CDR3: TGTGCCACCAGTGATTTTCTGGCGGGGAACACCGGGGAGCTGTTTTTT.

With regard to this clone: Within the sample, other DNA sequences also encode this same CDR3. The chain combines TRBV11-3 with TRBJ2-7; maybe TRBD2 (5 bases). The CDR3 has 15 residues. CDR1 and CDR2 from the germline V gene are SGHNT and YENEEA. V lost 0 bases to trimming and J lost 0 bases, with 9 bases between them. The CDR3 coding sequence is TGTGCCAGCAGCTTAGATTCTGGGAGCTCCTACGAGCAGTACTTC. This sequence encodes CASSLDSGSSYEQYF.

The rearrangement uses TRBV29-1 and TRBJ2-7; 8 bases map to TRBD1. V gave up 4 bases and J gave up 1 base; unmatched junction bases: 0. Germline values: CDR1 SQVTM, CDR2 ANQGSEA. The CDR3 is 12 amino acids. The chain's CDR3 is CSVGTGSYEQYF. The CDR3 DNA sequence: TGCAGCGTTGGGACAGGGTCCTACGAGCAGTACTTC.